Included here is one TCR beta chain sequence, with context. The entry originates in a study of radiotherapy plus CTLA-4 blockade in lung cancer. Per germline, CDR1 SNHLY and CDR2 FYNNEI. CDR3 size: 12 residues. Trimming cost V 8 bases and J 4 bases, with 11 bases left between them. Focal radiation plus CTLA-4 blockade with ipilimumab was administered to patients who had chemo-refractory metastatic non-small-cell lung cancer. TCRdb's table, derived via immunoSEQ multiplex PCR, lists solely in-frame clones and lacks some. The sample includes roughly 66,000 clones, about 85% of them seen just once. This TCR was recovered from a human donor with non-small cell lung cancer who had a partial response to radiotherapy plus ipilimumab. The J gene is TRBJ1-2, the V gene TRBV2, with D perhaps TRBD1 (5 bases). The sequenced sample was peripheral blood, obtained from a patient treated with radiotherapy plus ipilimumab. In nucleotides, the CDR3 is TGTGCCAGCGGAGGAGGGGCCTATGGCTACACCTTC. Translation gives CASGGGAYGYTF.